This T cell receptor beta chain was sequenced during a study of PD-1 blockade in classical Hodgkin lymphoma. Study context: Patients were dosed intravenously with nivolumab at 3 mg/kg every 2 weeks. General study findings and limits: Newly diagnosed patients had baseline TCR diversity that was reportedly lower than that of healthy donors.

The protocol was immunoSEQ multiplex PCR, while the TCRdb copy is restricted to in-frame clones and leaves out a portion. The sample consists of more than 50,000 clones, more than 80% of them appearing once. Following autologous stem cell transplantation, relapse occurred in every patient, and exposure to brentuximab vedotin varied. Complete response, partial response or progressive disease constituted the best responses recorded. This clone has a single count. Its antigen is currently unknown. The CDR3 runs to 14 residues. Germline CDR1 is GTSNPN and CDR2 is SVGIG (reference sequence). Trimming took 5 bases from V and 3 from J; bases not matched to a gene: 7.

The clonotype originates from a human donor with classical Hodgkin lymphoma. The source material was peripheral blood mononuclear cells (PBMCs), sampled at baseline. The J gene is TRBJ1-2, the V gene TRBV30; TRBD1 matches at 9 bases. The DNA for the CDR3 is TGTGCCTGGGGGACAGGGAACCCCTACTATGGCTACACCTTC. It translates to CAWGTGNPYYGYTF.